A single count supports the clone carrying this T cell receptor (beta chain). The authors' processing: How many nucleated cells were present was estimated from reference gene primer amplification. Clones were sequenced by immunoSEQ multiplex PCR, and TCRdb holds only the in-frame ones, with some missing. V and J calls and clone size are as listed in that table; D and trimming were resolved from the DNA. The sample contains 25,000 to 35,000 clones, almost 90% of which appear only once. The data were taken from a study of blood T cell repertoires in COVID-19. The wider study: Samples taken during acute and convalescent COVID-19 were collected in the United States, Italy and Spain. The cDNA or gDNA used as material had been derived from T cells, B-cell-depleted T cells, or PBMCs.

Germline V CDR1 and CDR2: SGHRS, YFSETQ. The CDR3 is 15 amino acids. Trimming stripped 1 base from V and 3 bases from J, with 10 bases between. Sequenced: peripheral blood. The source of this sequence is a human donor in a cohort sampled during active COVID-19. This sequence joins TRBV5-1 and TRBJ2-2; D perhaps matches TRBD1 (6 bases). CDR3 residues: CASSLLGADTGELFF. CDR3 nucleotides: TGCGCCAGCAGCTTGCTGGGGGCGGACACCGGGGAGCTGTTTTTT.